A selection of T cell receptor beta chains follows, all from one sample in a study of cytomegalovirus exposure and HLA in healthy donors. TCRdb's table, derived via immunoSEQ multiplex PCR, lists solely in-frame clones and lacks some. The sample includes approximately 58,000 clones. The sequencing input was PBMCs. Every receptor here comes from a man aged 30 to 39 in good health and CMV-seropositive. Each CDR3 is given with its conserved first and last residue. The D gene is left open where the match is weak.

j_call: TRBJ2-3
v_call: TRBV5-1
d_call: .
cdr3_aa: CASSSRESRTDTQYF
cdr3_nt: TGCGCCAGCAGCAGCCGGGAATCCCGCACAGATACGCAGTATTTT

j_call: TRBJ2-1
v_call: TRBV29-1
d_call: .
cdr3_aa: CSVGYMPRERSDNEQFF
cdr3_nt: TGCAGCGTTGGATATATGCCCCGGGAAAGGTCTGACAATGAGCAGTTCTTC

j_call: TRBJ1-5
v_call: TRBV27
d_call: .
cdr3_aa: CASSYTGLRNQPQHF
cdr3_nt: TGTGCCAGCAGTTACACAGGGCTTCGCAATCAGCCCCAGCATTTT

j_call: TRBJ2-1
v_call: TRBV9
d_call: TRBD2
cdr3_aa: CASSSRTSGSGEQFF
cdr3_nt: TGTGCCAGCAGCTCCCGGACTAGCGGGAGCGGGGAGCAGTTCTTC

j_call: TRBJ2-1
v_call: TRBV7-9
d_call: TRBD1
cdr3_aa: CASSRGTALVPVDEQFF
cdr3_nt: TGTGCCAGCAGCCGAGGGACAGCGCTAGTTCCAGTCGATGAGCAGTTCTTC

j_call: TRBJ2-5
v_call: TRBV11-3
d_call: .
cdr3_aa: CASSPSGQRQETQYF
cdr3_nt: TGTGCCAGCAGCCCGTCGGGTCAGCGGCAAGAGACCCAGTACTTC

j_call: TRBJ1-3
v_call: TRBV6-5
d_call: TRBD1
cdr3_aa: CASSLGQGGNTIYF
cdr3_nt: TGTGCCAGCAGCCTTGGACAGGGAGGAAACACCATATATTTT

j_call: TRBJ2-2
v_call: TRBV14
d_call: .
cdr3_aa: CASSQIYTGELFF
cdr3_nt: TGTGCCAGCAGCCAAATCTACACCGGGGAGCTGTTTTTT

j_call: TRBJ2-7
v_call: TRBV11-3
d_call: .
cdr3_aa: CASSRAGYEQYF
cdr3_nt: TGTGCCAGCAGCCGGGCGGGGTACGAGCAGTACTTC

j_call: TRBJ2-1
v_call: TRBV19
d_call: TRBD2
cdr3_aa: CASSWTSGPSDNEQFF
cdr3_nt: TGTGCCAGTAGTTGGACTAGCGGCCCGTCCGACAATGAGCAGTTCTTC